This TCR beta chain is from a study of blood T cell repertoires in COVID-19. Overall study: Sample material is recorded as cDNA or gDNA derived from T cells, B-cell-depleted T cells, or PBMCs.

TCRdb keeps only in-frame clones here, not all; method: immunoSEQ multiplex PCR. The profile covers roughly 50,000 clones, with roughly nine tenths appearing a single time and about 5.1% taken by the ten largest. Per the germline V gene, CDR1 is MNHEY and CDR2 is SVGAGI. This CDR3 contains 15 residues. Germline trimming cut 2 bases from V and 3 bases from J; bases unmatched to any gene: 2. Sequencing input: peripheral blood. The source is a man aged 65 to 85 with acute or convalescent COVID-19. J is TRBJ2-1 and V is TRBV6-5; 9 bases agree with TRBD1. DNA for the CDR3: TGTGCCAGCAGTTACCCGGGACAGGGCTACAATGAGCAGTTCTTC. Its translation is CASSYPGQGYNEQFF.